These 8 T cell receptor beta chains were sequenced from one sample in a study of T cells expressing NK-cell markers. TCRdb re-called the 5' RACE reads and gives one entry per CDR3 protein, without DNA. The sample table sets out roughly 450,000 distinct CDR3 sequences. The sequenced material came from blood T cells: a sorted CD56 or NKG2C T cell subset, CD4+ or CD8+ T cells, or bulk PBMC T cells (not recorded which). These receptors all stem from a woman aged 50 to 65 in good health.

The rearrangement joins TRBV6-6 to TRBJ2-7. The CDR3 totals 14 residues. Per germline, CDR1 MNHNY and CDR2 SVGAGI (reference sequence). The CDR3 loop is CASRPAGGTYEQYF.

V and J are TRBV29-1 and TRBJ2-5; no DNA is available, so the TRBD1 call from TCRdb remains unchecked. CDR3 length equals 12 residues. Per the germline V gene, CDR1 is SQVTM and CDR2 is ANQGSEA. This CDR3 is CSALEGGLAQYF.

The V and J genes are TRBV5-4 and TRBJ2-3; TCRdb's D call, TRBD2, is unchecked because there is no DNA. Germline V CDR1 and CDR2: SGHNT, YYREEE (reference sequence). This CDR3 has 15 amino acids. The CDR3 sequence: CALSVDGSGADTQYF. Full variable domain (missing parts from reference TRBV5-4 and TRBJ2-3): ETGVTQSPTHLIKTRGQQVTLRCSSQSGHNTVSWYQQALGQGPQFIFQYYREEENGRGNFPPRFSGLQFPNYSSELNVNALELDDSALYLCALSVDGSGADTQYFGPGTRLTVL.

This CDR3 is CASSPKRDGEQFF. The chain employs TRBV12-3 or TRBV12-4 and TRBJ2-1; TCRdb calls TRBD1, which cannot be checked without DNA. The CDR3 is 13 amino acids.

The J gene is TRBJ2-7, the V gene TRBV7-9; TCRdb indicates TRBD1, and absent DNA this call remains unverified. The germline V gene has CDR1 SEHNR and CDR2 FQNEAQ (reference sequence). CDR3 size: 15 residues. The CDR3 loop reads CASSSPGRGNYEQYF.

The chain has TRBV5-1 and TRBJ2-5; TCRdb proposes TRBD2, but this gene call is untestable without DNA. Germline lookup yields CDR1 SGHRS and CDR2 YFSETQ. CDR3 size: 13 residues. The CDR3 sequence: CASRGSRGETQYF.

The chain recombines TRBV20-1 with TRBJ2-7; TCRdb's D call, TRBD2, is unchecked because there is no DNA. There are 14 residues in the CDR3. Germline V gene data show CDR1 as DFQATT and CDR2 as SNEGSKA (reference sequence). The CDR3 sequence is CSAILAGHSYEQYF.

J is TRBJ2-7 and V is TRBV12-3 or TRBV12-4. The CDR3 totals 14 residues. The CDR3 loop reads CASSLGHASYEQYF.